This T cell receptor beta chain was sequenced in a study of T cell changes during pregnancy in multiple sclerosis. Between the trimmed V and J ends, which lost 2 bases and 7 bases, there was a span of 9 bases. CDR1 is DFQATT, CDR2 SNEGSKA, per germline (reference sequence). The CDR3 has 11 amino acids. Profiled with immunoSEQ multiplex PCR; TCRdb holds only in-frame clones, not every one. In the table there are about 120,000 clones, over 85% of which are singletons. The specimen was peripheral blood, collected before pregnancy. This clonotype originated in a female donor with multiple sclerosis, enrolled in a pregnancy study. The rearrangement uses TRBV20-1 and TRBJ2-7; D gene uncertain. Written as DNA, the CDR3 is TGCAGTGCTAGACTCTCCAGGGAGCAGTACTTC. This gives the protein CSARLSREQYF.